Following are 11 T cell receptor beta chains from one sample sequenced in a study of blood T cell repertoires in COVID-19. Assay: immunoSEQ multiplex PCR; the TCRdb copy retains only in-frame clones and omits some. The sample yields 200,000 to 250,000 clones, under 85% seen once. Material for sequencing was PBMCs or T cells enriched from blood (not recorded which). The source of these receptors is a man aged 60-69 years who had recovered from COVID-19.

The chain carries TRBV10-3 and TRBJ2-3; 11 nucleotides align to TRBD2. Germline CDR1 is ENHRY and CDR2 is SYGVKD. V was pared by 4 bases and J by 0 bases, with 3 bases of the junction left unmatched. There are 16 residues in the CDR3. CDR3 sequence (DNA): TGTGCCATCAGTGCGGGGACTAGCGGAAGCACAGATACGCAGTATTTT. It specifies CAISAGTSGSTDTQYF.

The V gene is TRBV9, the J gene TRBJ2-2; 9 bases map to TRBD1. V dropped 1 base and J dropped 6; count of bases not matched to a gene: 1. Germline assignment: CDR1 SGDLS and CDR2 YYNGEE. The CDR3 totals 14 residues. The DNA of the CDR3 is TGTGCCAGCAGCGTAACAGGGGGCCCCGGGGAGCTGTTTTTT. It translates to CASSVTGGPGELFF.

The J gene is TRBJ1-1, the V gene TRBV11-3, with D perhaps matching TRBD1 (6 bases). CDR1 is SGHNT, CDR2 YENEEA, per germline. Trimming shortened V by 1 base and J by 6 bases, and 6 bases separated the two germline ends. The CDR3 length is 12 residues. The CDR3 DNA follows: TGTGCCAGCAGCTTAGGGACAGCTGAAGCTTTCTTT. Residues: CASSLGTAEAFF.

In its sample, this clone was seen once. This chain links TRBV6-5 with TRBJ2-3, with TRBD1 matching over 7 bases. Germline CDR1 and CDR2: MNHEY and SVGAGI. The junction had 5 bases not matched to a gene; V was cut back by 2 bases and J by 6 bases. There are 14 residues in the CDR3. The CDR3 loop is CASSYGTARDTQYF. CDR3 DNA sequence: TGTGCCAGCAGTTACGGGACAGCCAGGGATACGCAGTATTTT.

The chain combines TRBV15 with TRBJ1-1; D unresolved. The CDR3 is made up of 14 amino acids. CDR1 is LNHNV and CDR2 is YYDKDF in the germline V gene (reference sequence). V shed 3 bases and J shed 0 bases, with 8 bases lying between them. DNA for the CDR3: TGTGCCACCAGCAGCGGGAGAATGAACACTGAAGCTTTCTTT. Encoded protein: CATSSGRMNTEAFF.

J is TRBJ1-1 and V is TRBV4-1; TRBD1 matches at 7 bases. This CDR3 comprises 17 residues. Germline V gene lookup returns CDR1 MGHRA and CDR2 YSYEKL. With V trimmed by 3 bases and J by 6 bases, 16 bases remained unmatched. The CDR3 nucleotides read TGCGCCAGCAGCCAGGACAGGTTTGGGGGTGGAGGCGCTGAAGCTTTCTTT. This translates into CASSQDRFGGGGAEAFF.

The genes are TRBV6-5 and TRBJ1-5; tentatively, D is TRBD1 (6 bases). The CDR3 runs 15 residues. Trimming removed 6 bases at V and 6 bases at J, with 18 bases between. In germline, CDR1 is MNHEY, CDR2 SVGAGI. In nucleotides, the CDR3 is TGTGCCAGCAGCCTTTTTTCGACAGGCTTTCAGCCCCAGCATTTT. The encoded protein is CASSLFSTGFQPQHF.

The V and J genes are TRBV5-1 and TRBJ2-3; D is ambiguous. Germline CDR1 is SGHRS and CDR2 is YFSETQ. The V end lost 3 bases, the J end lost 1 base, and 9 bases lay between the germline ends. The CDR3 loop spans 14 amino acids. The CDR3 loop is CASSWVGGTDTQYF. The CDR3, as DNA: TGCGCCAGCAGCTGGGTAGGAGGCACAGATACGCAGTATTTT.

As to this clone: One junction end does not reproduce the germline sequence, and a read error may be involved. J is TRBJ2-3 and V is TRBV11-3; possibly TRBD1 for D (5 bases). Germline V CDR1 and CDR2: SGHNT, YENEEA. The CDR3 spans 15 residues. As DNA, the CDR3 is TGTGCCAGCAGCCACGAAGGGGCCCCCACAGATACGCAATATTTT. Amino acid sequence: CASSHEGAPTDTQYF.

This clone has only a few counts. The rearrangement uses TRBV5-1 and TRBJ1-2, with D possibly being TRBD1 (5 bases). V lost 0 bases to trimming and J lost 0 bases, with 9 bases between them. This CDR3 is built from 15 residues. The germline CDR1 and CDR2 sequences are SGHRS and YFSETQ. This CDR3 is CASSLGQQANYGYTF. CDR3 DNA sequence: TGCGCCAGCAGCTTGGGACAGCAAGCTAACTATGGCTACACCTTC.

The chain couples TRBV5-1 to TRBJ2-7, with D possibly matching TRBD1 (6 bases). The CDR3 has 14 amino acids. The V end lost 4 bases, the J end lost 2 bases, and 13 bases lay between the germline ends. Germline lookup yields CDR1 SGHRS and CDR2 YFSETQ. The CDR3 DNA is TGCGCCAGCAGCACGACAGGCCCGACCTACGAGCAGTACTTC. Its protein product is CASSTTGPTYEQYF.